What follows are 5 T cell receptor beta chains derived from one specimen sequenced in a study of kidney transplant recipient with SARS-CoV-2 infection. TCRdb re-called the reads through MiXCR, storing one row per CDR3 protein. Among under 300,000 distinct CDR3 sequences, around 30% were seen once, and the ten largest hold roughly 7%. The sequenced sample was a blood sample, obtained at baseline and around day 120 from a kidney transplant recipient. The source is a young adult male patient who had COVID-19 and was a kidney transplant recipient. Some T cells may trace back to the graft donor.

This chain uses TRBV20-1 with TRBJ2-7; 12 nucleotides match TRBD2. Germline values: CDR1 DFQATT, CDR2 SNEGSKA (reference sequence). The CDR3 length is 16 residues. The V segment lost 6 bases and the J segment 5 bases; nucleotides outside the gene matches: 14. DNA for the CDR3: TGCAGTGCGGCCCTAGCGGGAGGGCCGTTCGGGAACGAGCAGTACTTC. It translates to CSAALAGGPFGNEQYF.

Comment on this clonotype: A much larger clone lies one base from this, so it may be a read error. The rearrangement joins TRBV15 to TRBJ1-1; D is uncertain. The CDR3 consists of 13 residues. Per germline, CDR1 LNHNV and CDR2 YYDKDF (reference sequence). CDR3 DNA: TGTGCCGCCAGCAGACTCCTGAACACTGAAGCTTTCTTT. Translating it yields CAASRLLNTEAFF. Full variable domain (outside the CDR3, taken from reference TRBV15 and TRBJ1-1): DAMVIQNPRYQVTQFGKPVTLSCSQTLNHNVMYWYQQKSSQAPKLLFHYYDKDFNNEADTPDNFQSRRPNTSFCFLDIRSPGLGDTAMYLCAASRLLNTEAFFGQGTRLTVV.

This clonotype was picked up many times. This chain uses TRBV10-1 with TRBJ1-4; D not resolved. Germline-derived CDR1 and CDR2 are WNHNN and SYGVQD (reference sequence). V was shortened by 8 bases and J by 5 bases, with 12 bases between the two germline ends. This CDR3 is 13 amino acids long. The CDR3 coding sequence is TGCGCCAGCGGGGTTAGGGAAAATGAAAAACTGTTTTTT. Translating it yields CASGVRENEKLFF.

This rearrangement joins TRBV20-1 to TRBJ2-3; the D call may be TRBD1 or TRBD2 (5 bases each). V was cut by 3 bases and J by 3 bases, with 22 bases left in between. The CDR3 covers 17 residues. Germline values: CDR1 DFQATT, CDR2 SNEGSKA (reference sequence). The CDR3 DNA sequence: TGCAGTGCTAGTCAATCTACGGGGCAGGTTATAACAGATACGCAGTATTTT. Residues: CSASQSTGQVITDTQYF.

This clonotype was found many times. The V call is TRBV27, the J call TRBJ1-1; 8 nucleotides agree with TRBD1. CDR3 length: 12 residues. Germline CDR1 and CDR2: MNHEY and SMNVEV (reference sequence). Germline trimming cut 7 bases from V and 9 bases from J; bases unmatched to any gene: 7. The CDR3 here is CASKTGGTQAFF. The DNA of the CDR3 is TGTGCCAGCAAAACAGGGGGAACCCAAGCTTTCTTT.